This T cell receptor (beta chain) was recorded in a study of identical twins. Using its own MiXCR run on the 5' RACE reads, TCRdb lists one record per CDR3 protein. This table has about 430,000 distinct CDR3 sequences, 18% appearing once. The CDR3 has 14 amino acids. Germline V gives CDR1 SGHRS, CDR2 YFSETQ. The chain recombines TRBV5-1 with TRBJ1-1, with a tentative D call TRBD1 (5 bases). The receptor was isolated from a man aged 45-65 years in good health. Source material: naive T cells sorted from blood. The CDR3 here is CTSRTRPRDVGAFF. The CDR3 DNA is TGCACAAGCCGCACCCGACCCAGGGACGTGGGGGCTTTCTTT. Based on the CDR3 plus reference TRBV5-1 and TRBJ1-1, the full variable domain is KAGVTQTPRYLIKTRGQQVTLSCSPISGHRSVSWYQQTPGQGLQFLFEYFSETQRNKGNFPGRFSGRQFSNSRSEMNVSTLELGDSALYLCTSRTRPRDVGAFFGQGTRLTVV.